This T cell receptor (beta chain) was found in a study of identical twins. About this clonotype itself: What it binds is not known.

Study results and limitations: Some out-of-frame alpha sequences were shared by twins, and these showed excess low generation probability.

The CDR3 spans 14 residues. J was trimmed by 8 bases and V by 6 bases; bases with no gene match: 9. From germline, CDR1 is DFQATT and CDR2 SNEGSKA (reference sequence). TCRdb reprocessed the 5' RACE reads via MiXCR and lists one record per CDR3 protein. The sample shows 450,000 to 600,000 distinct CDR3 sequences, about a fifth of them seen only once. The same sample was also studied in work on yellow fever vaccine responses in identical twins.

The sequenced sample was CD4+ T cells sorted from blood. The rearrangement joins TRBV20-1 to TRBJ2-1, with TRBD2 identical over 11 bases. The clonotype comes from a young woman in good health. The DNA of the CDR3 is TGCAGTGCCGCGGATAGCGGGGGGGCCCATGAGCAGTTCTTC. Residues: CSAADSGGAHEQFF.